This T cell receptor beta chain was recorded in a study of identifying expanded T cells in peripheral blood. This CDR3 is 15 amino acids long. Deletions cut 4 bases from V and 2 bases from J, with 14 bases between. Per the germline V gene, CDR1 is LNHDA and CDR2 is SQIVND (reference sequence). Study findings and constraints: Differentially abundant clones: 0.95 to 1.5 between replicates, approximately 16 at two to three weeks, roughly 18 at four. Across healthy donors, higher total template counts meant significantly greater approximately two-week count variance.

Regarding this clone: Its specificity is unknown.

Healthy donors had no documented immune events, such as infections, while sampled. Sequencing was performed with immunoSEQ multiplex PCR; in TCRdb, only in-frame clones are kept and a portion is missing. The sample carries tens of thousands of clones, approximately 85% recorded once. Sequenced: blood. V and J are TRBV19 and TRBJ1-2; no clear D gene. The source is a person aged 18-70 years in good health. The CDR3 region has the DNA TGTGCCAGTAGTACCTCACCACTGCGAAACTATGGCTACACCTTC. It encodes CASSTSPLRNYGYTF. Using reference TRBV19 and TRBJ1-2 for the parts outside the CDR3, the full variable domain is DGGITQSPKYLFRKEGQNVTLSCEQNLNHDAMYWYRQDPGQGLRLIYYSQIVNDFQKGDIAEGYSVSREKKESFPLTVTSAQKNPTAFYLCASSTSPLRNYGYTFGSGTRLTVV.